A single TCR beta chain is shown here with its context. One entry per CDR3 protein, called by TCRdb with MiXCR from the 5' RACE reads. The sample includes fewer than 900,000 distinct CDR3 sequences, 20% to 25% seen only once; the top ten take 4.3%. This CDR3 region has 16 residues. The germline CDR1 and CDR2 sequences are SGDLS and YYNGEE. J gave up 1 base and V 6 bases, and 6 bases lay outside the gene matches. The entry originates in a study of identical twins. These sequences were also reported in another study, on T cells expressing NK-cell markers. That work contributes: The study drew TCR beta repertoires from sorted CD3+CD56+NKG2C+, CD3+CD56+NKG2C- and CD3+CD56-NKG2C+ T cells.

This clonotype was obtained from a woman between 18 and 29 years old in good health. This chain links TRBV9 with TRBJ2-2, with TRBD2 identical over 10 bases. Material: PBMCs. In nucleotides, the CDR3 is TGTGCCAGCACCTCGCGACTAGCGGGGAACACCGGGGAGCTGTTTTTT. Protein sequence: CASTSRLAGNTGELFF.